Below, 22 T cell receptor beta chains from the same sample are listed, as sequenced in a study of ipilimumab plus nivolumab after autologous stem cell transplantation. The protocol was immunoSEQ multiplex PCR, while the TCRdb copy is restricted to in-frame clones and leaves out a portion. The table lists some 17,000 clones, 70% to 80% of them singletons. The sequenced sample was PBMCs, obtained in a trial of ipilimumab plus nivolumab as post-transplant consolidation. Every receptor here comes from a male donor with diffuse large B-cell lymphoma.

V usage is TRBV6-1 and J usage is TRBJ1-1; D may be TRBD1 (6 bases). The germline V gene encodes CDR1 MNHNS and CDR2 SASEGT. V lost 7 bases to trimming and J lost 1 base, with 10 bases between them. The CDR3 sequence is 13 residues long. The CDR3 sequence is CASIWTANTEAFF. Here the CDR3 DNA reads TGTGCCAGCATTTGGACAGCGAACACTGAAGCTTTCTTT.

This chain joins TRBV6-5 and TRBJ1-1; D perhaps matches TRBD1 (6 bases). The CDR3 contains 15 residues. Germline CDR1 reads MNHEY; CDR2 reads SVGAGI. Trimming shortened V by 0 bases and J by 6 bases, and 14 bases separated the two germline ends. The CDR3 DNA sequence: TGTGCCAGCAGTTACTCGGGGGCAGGAGTGCCTGAAGCTTTCTTT. Translated: CASSYSGAGVPEAFF.

Only a few counts were recorded for this clone. This chain connects TRBV15 to TRBJ1-1; 7 bases map to TRBD1. The V and J ends lost 0 bases and 8 bases, in that order; junction bases with no gene match: 3. The CDR3 is 13 amino acids. Germline CDR1 LNHNV, CDR2 YYDKDF (reference sequence). CDR3 nucleotides: TGTGCCACCAGCAGAGAGGGCAGGGGGGAAGCTTTCTTT. Protein: CATSREGRGEAFF.

This chain links TRBV7-9 with TRBJ1-2; 8 bases are shared with TRBD1. The CDR3 covers 16 residues. J was trimmed by 4 bases and V by 5 bases; bases with no gene match: 12. Germline CDR1 and CDR2: SEHNR and FQNEAQ (reference sequence). The CDR3 DNA reads TGTGCCAGCAGCCGCAACCTACAGGGGGAGAGCTATGGCTACACCTTC. Translating it yields CASSRNLQGESYGYTF.

The chain employs TRBV6-5 and TRBJ1-2; unclear D gene. CDR1 is MNHEY, CDR2 SVGAGI, per germline. Trimming cost V 2 bases and J 4 bases, with 5 bases left between them. The CDR3 runs 12 residues. CDR3 residues: CASSYVSYGYTF. DNA for the CDR3: TGTGCCAGCAGTTACGTAAGCTATGGCTACACCTTC.

V and J are TRBV10-3 and TRBJ1-3, with 9 bases aligning to TRBD1. V lost 4 bases to trimming and J lost 0 bases; unmatched junction nucleotides: 16. This CDR3 spans 20 amino acids. Per germline, CDR1 ENHRY and CDR2 SYGVKD. Written as DNA, the CDR3 is TGTGCCATCAGTGGATCAGGACAGGGGTCCCGCGGTCGCTCTGGAAACACCATATATTTT. As protein: CAISGSGQGSRGRSGNTIYF.

This sequence joins TRBV5-6 and TRBJ1-2; TRBD1 agrees at 7 bases. Germline V CDR1 and CDR2: SGHDT, YYEEEE. V trimming: 1 base; J trimming: 1 base; junction bases outside the gene matches: 1. The CDR3 runs 14 residues. CDR3 in amino acids: CASSLSGGNYGYTF. The CDR3, as DNA: TGTGCCAGCAGCTTGTCAGGGGGTAACTATGGCTACACCTTC. Complete variable domain (other parts from reference TRBV5-6 and TRBJ1-2): DAGVTQSPTHLIKTRGQQVTLRCSPKSGHDTVSWYQQALGQGPQFIFQYYEEEERQRGNFPDRFSGHQFPNYSSELNVNALLLGDSALYLCASSLSGGNYGYTFGSGTRLTVV.

The V and J genes are TRBV19 and TRBJ2-5; no clear D. CDR3 size: 16 residues. From germline, CDR1 is LNHDA and CDR2 SQIVND (reference sequence). V lost 4 bases to trimming and J lost 4 bases, with 19 bases between them. CDR3 sequence reads: CASSRTGIGEAETQYF. CDR3 coding DNA: TGTGCCAGTAGTAGAACGGGTATAGGTGAGGCAGAGACCCAGTACTTC.

This clone has just a few counts. The chain carries TRBV30 and TRBJ1-2; D not certain. V was shortened by 3 bases and J by 4 bases, with 12 bases between the two germline ends. The CDR3 totals 13 residues. In germline, CDR1 is GTSNPN, CDR2 SVGIG (reference sequence). For the CDR3, the DNA is TGTGCCTGGAGATGGACGGCCAGCTATGGCTACACCTTC. This gives the protein CAWRWTASYGYTF.

The chain uses TRBV27 and TRBJ2-1, with unresolved D. Trimming removed 0 bases from V and 2 bases from J, with 11 bases in between. Germline V gene lookup returns CDR1 MNHEY and CDR2 SMNVEV (reference sequence). The CDR3 runs to 16 residues. The CDR3 nucleotides read TGTGCCAGCAGTTTATCGGTGGCAGGAACCTACAATGAGCAGTTCTTC. This gives the protein CASSLSVAGTYNEQFF.

CDR3: CSVYGLQGGGYTF. The DNA of the CDR3 is TGCAGCGTTTATGGGTTACAGGGTGGAGGCTACACCTTC. V gene TRBV29-1 combines with J gene TRBJ1-2; a weak D match, TRBD1 (6 bases). Deletions cut 5 bases from V and 8 bases from J, with 18 bases between. This CDR3 comprises 13 residues. Germline V CDR1 and CDR2: SQVTM, ANQGSEA.

This CDR3 reads CASRGKGTVGFGDTQYF. The DNA of the CDR3 is TGTGCCAGCAGAGGAAAGGGGACAGTAGGTTTTGGAGATACGCAGTATTTT. The chain combines TRBV21-1 with TRBJ2-3; no check of the table's D call, TRBD1, against the DNA was made. TRBV21-1 is noted as a pseudogene. The CDR3 length is 17 residues.

The chain couples TRBV9 to TRBJ2-3, with TRBD1 matching 8 bases. The CDR3 sequence is 12 residues long. The germline gives CDR1 SGDLS, CDR2 YYNGEE. The junction had 5 bases not matched to a gene; V was cut back by 7 bases and J by 7 bases. Written as DNA, the CDR3 is TGTGCCAGCGGTCAGGGGGCCTATACGCAGTATTTT. Translation: CASGQGAYTQYF.

The V gene is TRBV2, the J gene TRBJ2-1, with TRBD1 as a possible D gene (6 bases). This CDR3 is built from 14 residues. Germline values: CDR1 SNHLY, CDR2 FYNNEI. Trimming stripped 1 base from V and 8 bases from J, with 12 bases between. The CDR3, as DNA: TGTGCCAGCAGTGAAGGACCAGGGGCCGATGAGCAGTTCTTC. Its protein product is CASSEGPGADEQFF.

V gene TRBV9 combines with J gene TRBJ1-6, with D unresolved. The germline V gene encodes CDR1 SGDLS and CDR2 YYNGEE. The V end was cut by 0 bases, the J end by 7 bases, with 11 bases between. The CDR3 contains 15 residues. The CDR3 reads CASSVGGSGNSPLHF. CDR3 sequence (DNA): TGTGCCAGCAGCGTAGGAGGGTCCGGCAATTCACCCCTCCACTTT.

The chain is built from TRBV29-1 and TRBJ1-2, with a tentative D call TRBD1 (6 bases). The CDR3 runs to 12 residues. CDR1 is SQVTM and CDR2 is ANQGSEA in the germline V gene. V dropped 5 bases and J dropped 4 bases, with 11 bases sitting between them. CDR3 DNA: TGCAGCGTTACACAGGGTTCCTATGGCTACACCTTC. This encodes CSVTQGSYGYTF.

The sample holds one count of this clone. The chain couples TRBV10-2 to TRBJ2-3; 11 positions match TRBD1. The CDR3 runs to 16 residues. Trimming cost V 2 bases and J 0 bases; bases outside gene matches: 1. Germline V gene sequence: CDR1 WSHSY, CDR2 SAAADI. The CDR3 protein is CASSEGTGGSTDTQYF. In DNA form, the CDR3 reads TGCGCCAGCAGTGAGGGGACAGGGGGTAGCACAGATACGCAGTATTTT.

The V gene is TRBV19, the J gene TRBJ2-7, with a tentative D call TRBD1 (6 bases). Deletions cut 5 bases from V and 3 bases from J, with 20 bases between. The CDR3 spans 16 residues. Germline assignment: CDR1 LNHDA and CDR2 SQIVND (reference sequence). CDR3 in DNA: TGTGCCAGTAGTCCCCGGACAGCCCGAAGGATCTACGAGCAGTACTTC. Its translation is CASSPRTARRIYEQYF.

This chain uses TRBV27 with TRBJ1-2; weak D call: TRBD1 (5 bases). Between the trimmed V and J ends, which lost 3 bases and 8 bases, there was a span of 10 bases. The CDR3 is 12 amino acids. Germline assignment: CDR1 MNHEY and CDR2 SMNVEV (reference sequence). The chain's CDR3 is CASSFPGGGYTF. Here the CDR3 DNA reads TGTGCCAGCAGTTTCCCCGGGGGAGGCTACACCTTC.

The chain recombines TRBV20-1 with TRBJ2-7; no clear D gene. V lost 6 bases and J lost 5, with 2 bases in between. Germline loops: CDR1 DFQATT, CDR2 SNEGSKA (reference sequence). The CDR3 covers 8 residues. This chain's CDR3 is CSANEQYF. The DNA for the CDR3 is TGCAGTGCGAACGAGCAGTACTTC.

The gene calls are TRBV11-1 and TRBJ2-2; 7 bases match TRBD1. The CDR3 has 15 residues. Germline V CDR1 and CDR2: SGHAT, FQDESV (reference sequence). The trim removed 5 bases at V and 2 bases at J, leaving 5 bases unmatched. CDR3 amino acids: CASSPDRTNTGELFF. The CDR3 coding sequence is TGTGCCAGCAGCCCGGACAGGACTAACACCGGGGAGCTGTTTTTT.

The J gene is TRBJ2-5, the V gene TRBV2; D might be TRBD2 (5 bases). The CDR3 extends over 14 amino acids. Per the germline V gene, CDR1 is SNHLY and CDR2 is FYNNEI. V lost 6 bases and J 2 bases, leaving 13 bases between the germline ends. The DNA of the CDR3 is TGTGCCAGCAGGAGGCAGGACTTTCAAGAGACCCAGTACTTC. Amino acid sequence: CASRRQDFQETQYF.